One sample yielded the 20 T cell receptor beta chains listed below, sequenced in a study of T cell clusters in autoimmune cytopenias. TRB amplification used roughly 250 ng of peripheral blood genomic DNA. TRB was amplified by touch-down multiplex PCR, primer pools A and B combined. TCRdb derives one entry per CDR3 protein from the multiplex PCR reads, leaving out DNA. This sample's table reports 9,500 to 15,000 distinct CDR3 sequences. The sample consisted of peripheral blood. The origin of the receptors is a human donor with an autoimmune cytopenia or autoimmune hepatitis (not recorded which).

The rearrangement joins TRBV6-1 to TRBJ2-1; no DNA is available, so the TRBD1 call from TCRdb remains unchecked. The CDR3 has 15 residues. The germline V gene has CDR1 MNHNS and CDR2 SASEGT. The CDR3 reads CASSVEGGLVNEQFF.

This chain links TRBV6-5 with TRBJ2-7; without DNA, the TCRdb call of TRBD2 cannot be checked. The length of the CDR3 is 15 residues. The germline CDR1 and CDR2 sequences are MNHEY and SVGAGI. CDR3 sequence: CASSHFLSGMNEQYF.

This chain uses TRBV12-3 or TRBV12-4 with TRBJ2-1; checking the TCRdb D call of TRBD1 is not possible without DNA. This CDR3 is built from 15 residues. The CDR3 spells CASSSTGTGEREQFF.

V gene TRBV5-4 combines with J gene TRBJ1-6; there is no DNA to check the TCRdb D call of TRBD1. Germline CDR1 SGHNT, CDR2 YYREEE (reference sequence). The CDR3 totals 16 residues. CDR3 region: CASSPGQKSYNSPLHF.

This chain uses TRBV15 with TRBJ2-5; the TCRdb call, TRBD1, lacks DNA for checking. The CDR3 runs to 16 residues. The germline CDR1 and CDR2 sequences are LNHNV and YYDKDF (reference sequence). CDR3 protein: CATSRGEQERQETQYF.

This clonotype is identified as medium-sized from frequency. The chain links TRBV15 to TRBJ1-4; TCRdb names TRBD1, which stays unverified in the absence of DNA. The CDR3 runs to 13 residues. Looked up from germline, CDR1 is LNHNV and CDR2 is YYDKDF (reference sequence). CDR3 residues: CATSRRGNEKLFF.

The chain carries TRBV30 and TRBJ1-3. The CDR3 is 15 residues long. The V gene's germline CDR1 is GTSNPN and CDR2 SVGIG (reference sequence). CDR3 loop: CAWSVGGGPGNTIYF.

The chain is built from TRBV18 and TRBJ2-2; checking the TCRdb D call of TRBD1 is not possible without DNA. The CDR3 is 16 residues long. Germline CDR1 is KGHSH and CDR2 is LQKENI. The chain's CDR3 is CASSHRNDRVTGELFF.

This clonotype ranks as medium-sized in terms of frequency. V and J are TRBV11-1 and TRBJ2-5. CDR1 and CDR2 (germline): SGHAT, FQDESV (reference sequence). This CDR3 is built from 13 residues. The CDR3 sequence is CASRPAAQETQYF.

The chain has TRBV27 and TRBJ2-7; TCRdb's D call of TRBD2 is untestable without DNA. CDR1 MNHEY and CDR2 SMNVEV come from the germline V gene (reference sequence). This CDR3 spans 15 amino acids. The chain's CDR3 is CASSLSGLATYEQYF.

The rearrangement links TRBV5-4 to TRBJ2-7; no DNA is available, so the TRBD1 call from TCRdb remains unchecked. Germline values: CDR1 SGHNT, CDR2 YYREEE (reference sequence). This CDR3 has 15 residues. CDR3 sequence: CASRIDRGLWYEQYF.

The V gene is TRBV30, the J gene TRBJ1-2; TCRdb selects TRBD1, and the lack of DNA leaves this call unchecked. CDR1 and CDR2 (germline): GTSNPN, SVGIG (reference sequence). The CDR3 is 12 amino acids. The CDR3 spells CAWSETGDGYTF.

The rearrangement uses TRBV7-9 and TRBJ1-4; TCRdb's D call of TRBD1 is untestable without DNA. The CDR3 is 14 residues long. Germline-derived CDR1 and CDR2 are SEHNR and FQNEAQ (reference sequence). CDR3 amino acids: CASSPTGGGEKLFF.

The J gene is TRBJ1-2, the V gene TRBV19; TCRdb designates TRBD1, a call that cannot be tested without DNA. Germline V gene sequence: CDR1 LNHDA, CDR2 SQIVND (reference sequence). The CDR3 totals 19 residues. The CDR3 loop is CASRWVPGQGLGLDYGYTF.

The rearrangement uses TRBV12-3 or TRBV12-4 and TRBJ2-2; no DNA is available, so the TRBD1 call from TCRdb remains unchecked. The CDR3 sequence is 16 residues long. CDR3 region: CASSEAIRGYTGELFF.

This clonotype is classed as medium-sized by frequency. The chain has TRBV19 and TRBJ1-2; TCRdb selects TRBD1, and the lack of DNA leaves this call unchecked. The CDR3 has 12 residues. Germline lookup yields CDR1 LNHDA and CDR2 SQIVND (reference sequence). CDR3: CASSPEGDGYTF.

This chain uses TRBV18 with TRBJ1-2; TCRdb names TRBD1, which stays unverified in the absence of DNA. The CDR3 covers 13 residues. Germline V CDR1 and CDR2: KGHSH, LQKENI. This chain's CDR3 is CASSPESNYGYTF.

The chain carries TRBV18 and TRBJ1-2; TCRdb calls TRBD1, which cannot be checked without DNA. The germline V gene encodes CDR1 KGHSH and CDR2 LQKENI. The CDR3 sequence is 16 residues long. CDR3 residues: CASSPTVGADYNGYTF.

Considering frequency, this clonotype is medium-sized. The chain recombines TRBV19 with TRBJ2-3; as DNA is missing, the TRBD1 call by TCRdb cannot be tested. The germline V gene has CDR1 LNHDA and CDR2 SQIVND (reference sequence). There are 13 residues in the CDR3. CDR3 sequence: CASSWDSTDTQYF. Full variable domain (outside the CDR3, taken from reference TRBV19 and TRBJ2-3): DGGITQSPKYLFRKEGQNVTLSCEQNLNHDAMYWYRQDPGQGLRLIYYSQIVNDFQKGDIAEGYSVSREKKESFPLTVTSAQKNPTAFYLCASSWDSTDTQYFGPGTRLTVL.

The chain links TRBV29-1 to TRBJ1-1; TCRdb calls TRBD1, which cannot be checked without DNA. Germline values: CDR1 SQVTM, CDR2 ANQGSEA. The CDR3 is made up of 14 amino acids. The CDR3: CSVGYEGVDTEAFF.